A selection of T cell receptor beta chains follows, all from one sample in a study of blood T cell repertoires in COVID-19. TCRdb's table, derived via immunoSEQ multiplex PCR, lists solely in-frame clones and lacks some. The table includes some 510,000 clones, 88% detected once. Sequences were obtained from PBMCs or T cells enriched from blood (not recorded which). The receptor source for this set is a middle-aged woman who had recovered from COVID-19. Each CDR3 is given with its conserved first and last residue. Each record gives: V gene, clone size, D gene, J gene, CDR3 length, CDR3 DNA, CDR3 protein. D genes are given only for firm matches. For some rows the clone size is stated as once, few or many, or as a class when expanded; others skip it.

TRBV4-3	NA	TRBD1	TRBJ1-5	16	TGCGCCAGCAGCCAAGATCGCAGGGGGCGAAATCAGCCCCAGCATTTT	CASSQDRRGRNQPQHF
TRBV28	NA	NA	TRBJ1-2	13	TGTGCCAGCAGTTCGGCAGGCCTCTATGGCTACACCTTC	CASSSAGLYGYTF
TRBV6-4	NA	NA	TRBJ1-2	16	TGTGCCAGCAGTGACACCCAAGGGCCTCCGGGGTCTGGCTACACCTTC	CASSDTQGPPGSGYTF
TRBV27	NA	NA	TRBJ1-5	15	TGTGCCAGCAGTCGATACACAGGTAGCAATCAGCCCCAGCATTTT	CASSRYTGSNQPQHF
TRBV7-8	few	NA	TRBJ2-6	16	TGTGCCAGCAGAGGGGGTGCGTTTTTAGCGGCCAACGTCCTGACTTTC	CASRGGAFLAANVLTF
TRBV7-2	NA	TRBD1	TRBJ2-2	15	TGTGCCAGCAGCACTAGGACAGGGCGCACCGGGGAGCTGTTTTTT	CASSTRTGRTGELFF
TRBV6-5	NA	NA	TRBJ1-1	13	TGTGCCAGCAGGATTACAGGGTTCTCTGAAGCTTTCTTT	CASRITGFSEAFF
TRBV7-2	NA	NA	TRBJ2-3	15	TGTGCCAGCAGCTTAGCGTCTAGAGTTACAGATACGCAGTATTTT	CASSLASRVTDTQYF
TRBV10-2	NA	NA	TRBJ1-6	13	TGCGCCAGCAGCGGACAGTATAATTCACCCCTCCACTTT	CASSGQYNSPLHF
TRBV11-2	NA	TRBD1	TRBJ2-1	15	TGTGCCAGCATCCTGAGGGACAGGGGGTGGCATGAGCAGTTCTTC	CASILRDRGWHEQFF
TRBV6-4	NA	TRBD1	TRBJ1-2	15	TGTGCCAGCAGTGAAGCCGCCGGACAGGGTTATGGCTACACCTTC	CASSEAAGQGYGYTF
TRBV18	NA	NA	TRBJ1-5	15	TGTGCCAGCTCACCAGGGCCAACAGGGAATCAGCCCCAGCATTTT	CASSPGPTGNQPQHF
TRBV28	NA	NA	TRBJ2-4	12	TGTGCCAGCGCTGGAGTCAAAAACATTCAGTACTTC	CASAGVKNIQYF
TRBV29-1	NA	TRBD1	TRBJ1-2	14	TGCAGCGCCCGGGACAGGAACGGAGCCTATGGCTACACCTTC	CSARDRNGAYGYTF
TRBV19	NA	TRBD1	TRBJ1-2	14	TGTGCCAGTAGTATCGGACAGGGGATCTATGGCTACACCTTC	CASSIGQGIYGYTF
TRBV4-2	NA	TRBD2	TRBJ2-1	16	TGTGCCAGCAGCCAAGAGGCGGGAGCAAGCTACAATGAGCAGTTCTTC	CASSQEAGASYNEQFF
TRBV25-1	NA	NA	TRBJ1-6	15	TGTGCCAGCAGTGAACTGGCAGGTAACCCTTCACCCCTCCACTTT	CASSELAGNPSPLHF